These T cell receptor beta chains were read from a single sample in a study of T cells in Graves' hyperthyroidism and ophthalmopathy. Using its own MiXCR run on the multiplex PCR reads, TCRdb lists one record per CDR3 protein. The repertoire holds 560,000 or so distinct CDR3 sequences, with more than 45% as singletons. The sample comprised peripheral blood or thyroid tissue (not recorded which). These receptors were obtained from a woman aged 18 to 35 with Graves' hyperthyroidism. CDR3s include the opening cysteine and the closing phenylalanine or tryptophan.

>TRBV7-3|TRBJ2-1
CASSLRQRGNNEQFF
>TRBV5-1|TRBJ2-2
CASSFRAGELFF
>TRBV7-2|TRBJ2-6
CASSLGGSGSVLTF
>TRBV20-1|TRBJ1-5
CSASGTGFGQPQHF
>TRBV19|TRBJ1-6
CASSIQGDDSPLHF
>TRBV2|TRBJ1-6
CASSPQVDLYSPLHF
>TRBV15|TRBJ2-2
CATGRWTSGPSGGELFF
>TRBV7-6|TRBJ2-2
CASSLFSGRANTGELFF
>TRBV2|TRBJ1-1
CASTVGANTEAFF
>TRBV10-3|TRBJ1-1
CAISATRGDTEAFF
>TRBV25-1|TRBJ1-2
CASSSQGEKARGYTF
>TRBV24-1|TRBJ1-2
CATSDSTGVFGYGYTF
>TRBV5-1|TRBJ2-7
CASSPPLDRSVDEQYF
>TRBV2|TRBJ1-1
CASSEGPGAEAFF
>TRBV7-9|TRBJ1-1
CASGPMWHITEAFF
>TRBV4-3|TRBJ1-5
CASSQDNGNQPQHF
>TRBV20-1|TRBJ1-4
CSATTGADEKLFF
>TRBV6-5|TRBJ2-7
CATRDTMTYEQYF
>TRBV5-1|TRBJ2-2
CASSQSQRPNTGELFF
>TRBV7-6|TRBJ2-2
CASSLEAISTGELFF
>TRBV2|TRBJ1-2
CASSDLFRNGYTF
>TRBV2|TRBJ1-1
CASSEAGTGTGAFF
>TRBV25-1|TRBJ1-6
CASNPGSPLHF
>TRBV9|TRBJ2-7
CASSPRTSGTQEQYF
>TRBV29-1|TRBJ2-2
CSVDREANTGELFF
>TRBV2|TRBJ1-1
CASRTGTGSTEAFF
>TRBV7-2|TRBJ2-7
CASSILRDRGPEQYF
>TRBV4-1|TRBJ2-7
CASSREELQSYEQYF
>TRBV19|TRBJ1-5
CASSIRTRSNQPQHF
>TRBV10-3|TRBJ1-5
CASDSQVNQPQHF
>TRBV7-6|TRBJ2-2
CASSPRTAGTGELFF
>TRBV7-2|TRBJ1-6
CASSLEAGVNSPLHF
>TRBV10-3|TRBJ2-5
CASSELAGGPETQYF
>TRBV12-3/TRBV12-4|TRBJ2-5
CASSPHGGSRGETQYF
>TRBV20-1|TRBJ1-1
CSARDQGHTEAFF
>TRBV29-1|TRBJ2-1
CSVRTGAVNEQFF
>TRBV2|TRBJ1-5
CASSGTGSTQHF
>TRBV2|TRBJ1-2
CASGPGQGKDYGYTF
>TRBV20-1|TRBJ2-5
CSASLLAAQETQYF
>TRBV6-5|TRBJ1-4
CASSYSGQDEKLFF
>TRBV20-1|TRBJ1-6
CSARRGQGSSYNSPLHF
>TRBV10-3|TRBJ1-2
CAISESGIAWHTF
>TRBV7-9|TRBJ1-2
CASSLVTGAKGNYGYTF
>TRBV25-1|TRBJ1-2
CASSELEGYDGYTF
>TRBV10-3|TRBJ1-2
CAISSGGSNYGYTF
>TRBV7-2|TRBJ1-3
CASSLVLRQYGNTIYF
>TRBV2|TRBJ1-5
CASSELSPSSQPQHF
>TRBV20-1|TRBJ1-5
CSGWGARNQPQHF